Listed here is a single TCR beta chain. The data were obtained in a study of cytomegalovirus exposure and HLA in healthy donors. Although they were nominally healthy when sampled, donors likely had unrecorded immune exposures. In the PCR, 60 Vbeta and 13 Jbeta primers were used. Repertoires were generated with immunoSEQ multiplex PCR, while TCRdb's copy carries only in-frame clones and drops some. The data show approximately 210,000 clones, about 80% seen once. The sample was PBMCs. The TCR was taken from a woman aged 40 to 50 in good health and CMV-seronegative.

In nucleotides, the CDR3 is TGTGCCAGCAGTATCCAGCGACTAGCGGGAGGAACCTACAATGAGCAGTTCTTC. Amino acid sequence: CASSIQRLAGGTYNEQFF. V gene TRBV28 combines with J gene TRBJ2-1; 13 nucleotides align to TRBD2. Germline CDR1 reads MDHEN; CDR2 reads SYDVKM. Trimming took 5 bases from V and 2 from J; bases not matched to a gene: 9. The CDR3 contains 18 residues.